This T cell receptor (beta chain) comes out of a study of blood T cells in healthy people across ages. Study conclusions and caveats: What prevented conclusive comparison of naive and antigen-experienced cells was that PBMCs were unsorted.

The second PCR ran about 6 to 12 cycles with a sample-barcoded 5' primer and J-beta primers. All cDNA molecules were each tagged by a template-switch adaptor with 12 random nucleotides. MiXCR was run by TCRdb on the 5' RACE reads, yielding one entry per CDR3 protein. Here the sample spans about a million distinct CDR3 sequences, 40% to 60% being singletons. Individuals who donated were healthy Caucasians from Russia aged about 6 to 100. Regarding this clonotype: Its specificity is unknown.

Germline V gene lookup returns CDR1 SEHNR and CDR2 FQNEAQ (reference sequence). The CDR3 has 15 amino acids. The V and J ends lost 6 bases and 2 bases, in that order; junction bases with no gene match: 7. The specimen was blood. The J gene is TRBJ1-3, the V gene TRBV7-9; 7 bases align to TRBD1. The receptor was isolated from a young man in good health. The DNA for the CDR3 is TGTGCCAGCAGTCGTGACAGGGCAGCTGGAAACACCATATATTTT. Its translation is CASSRDRAAGNTIYF.